The 2 T cell receptor beta chains below all came from one sample that was sequenced in a study of blood T cell repertoires in COVID-19. Only in-frame clones appear in the TCRdb table, and some are missing; sequencing was by immunoSEQ multiplex PCR. The sample includes some 87,000 clones, 87% of them seen just once. Sequenced material: peripheral blood. The source is a human donor in a cohort sampled during active COVID-19.

CDR3 DNA: TGTGCCAGTAGCGACAGGGGGTCACCTACCTCTCGTGGGCAGTACTTC. Its translation is CASSDRGSPTSRGQYF. The rearrangement uses TRBV19 and TRBJ2-7; 9 bases are a match to TRBD1. The junction had 18 bases not matched to a gene; V was cut back by 6 bases and J by 9 bases. This CDR3 spans 16 amino acids. Germline V gives CDR1 LNHDA, CDR2 SQIVND (reference sequence).

This clone has only one observation. The chain uses TRBV5-1 and TRBJ1-2, with 7 bases lining up with TRBD1. In germline, CDR1 is SGHRS, CDR2 YFSETQ. The ends lost 0 bases at V and 7 bases at J; junction bases unmatched: 6. This CDR3 is 14 amino acids long. The CDR3 sequence is CASSLEQGTRGYTF. CDR3 nucleotide sequence: TGCGCCAGCAGCTTGGAACAGGGGACTCGTGGCTACACCTTC.